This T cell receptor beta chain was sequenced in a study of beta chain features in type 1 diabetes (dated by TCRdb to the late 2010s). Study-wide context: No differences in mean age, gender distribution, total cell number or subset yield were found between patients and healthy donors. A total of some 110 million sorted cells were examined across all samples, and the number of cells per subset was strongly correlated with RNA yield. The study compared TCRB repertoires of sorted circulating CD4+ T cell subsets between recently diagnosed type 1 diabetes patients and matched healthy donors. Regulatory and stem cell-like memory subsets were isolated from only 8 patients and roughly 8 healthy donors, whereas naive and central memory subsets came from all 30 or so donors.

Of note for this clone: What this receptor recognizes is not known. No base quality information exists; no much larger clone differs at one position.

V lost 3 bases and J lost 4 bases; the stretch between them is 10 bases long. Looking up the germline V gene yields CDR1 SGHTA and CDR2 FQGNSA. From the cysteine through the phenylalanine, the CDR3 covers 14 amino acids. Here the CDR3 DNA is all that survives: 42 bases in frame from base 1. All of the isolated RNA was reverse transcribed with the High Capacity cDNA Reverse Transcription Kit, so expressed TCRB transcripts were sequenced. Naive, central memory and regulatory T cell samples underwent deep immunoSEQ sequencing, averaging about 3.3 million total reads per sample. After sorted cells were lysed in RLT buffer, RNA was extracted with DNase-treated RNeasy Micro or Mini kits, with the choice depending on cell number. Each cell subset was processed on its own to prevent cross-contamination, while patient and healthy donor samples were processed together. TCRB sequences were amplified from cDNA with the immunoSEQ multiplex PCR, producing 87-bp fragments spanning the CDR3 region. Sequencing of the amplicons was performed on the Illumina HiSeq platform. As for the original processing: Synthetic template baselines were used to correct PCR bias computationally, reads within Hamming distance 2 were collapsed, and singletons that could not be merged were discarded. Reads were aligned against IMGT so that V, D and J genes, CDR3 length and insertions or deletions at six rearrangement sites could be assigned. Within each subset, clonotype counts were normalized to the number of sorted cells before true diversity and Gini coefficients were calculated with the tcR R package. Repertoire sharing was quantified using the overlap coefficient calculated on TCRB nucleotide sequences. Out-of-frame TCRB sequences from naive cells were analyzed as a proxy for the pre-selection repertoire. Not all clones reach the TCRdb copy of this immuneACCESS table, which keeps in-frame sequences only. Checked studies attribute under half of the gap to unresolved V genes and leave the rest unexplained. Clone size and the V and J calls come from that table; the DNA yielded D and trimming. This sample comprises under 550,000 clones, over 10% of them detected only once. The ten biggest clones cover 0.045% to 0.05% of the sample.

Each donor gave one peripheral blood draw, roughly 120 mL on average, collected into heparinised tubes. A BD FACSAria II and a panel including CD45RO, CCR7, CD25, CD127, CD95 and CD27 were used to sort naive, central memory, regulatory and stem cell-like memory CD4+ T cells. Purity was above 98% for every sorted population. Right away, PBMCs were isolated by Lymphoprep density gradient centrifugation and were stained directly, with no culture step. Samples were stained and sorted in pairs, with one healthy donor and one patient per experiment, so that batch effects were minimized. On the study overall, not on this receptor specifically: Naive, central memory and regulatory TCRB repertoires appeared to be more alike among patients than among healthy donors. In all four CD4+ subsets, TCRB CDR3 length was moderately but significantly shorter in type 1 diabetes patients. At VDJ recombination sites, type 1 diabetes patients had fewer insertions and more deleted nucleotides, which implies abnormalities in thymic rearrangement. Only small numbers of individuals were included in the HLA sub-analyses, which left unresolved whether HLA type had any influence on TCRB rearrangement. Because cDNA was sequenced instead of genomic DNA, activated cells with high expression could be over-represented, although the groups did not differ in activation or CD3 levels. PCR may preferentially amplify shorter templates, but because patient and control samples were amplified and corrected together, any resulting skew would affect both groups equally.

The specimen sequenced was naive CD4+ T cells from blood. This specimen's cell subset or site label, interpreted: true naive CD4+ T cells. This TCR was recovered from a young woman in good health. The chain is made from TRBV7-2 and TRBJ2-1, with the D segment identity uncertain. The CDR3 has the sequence CASSFAGYYNEQFF. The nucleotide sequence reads TGTGCCAGCAGCTTCGCAGGCTATTACAATGAGCAGTTCTTC.